This T cell receptor beta chain was found in a study of blood T cell repertoires in COVID-19. This clone was detected once. TCRdb's copy holds only in-frame clones and misses some; the assay was immunoSEQ multiplex PCR. Here the sample spans approximately 230,000 clones, around 90% being singletons. V was pared by 6 bases and J by 3 bases, with 21 bases between. The CDR3 spans 17 residues. CDR1 MNHEY and CDR2 SMNVEV come from the germline V gene (reference sequence). This chain uses TRBV27 with TRBJ2-1, with a possible D match to TRBD2 (6 bases). What was sequenced was peripheral blood. The sequence came from a man of 80 years or more with acute or convalescent COVID-19. In nucleotides, the CDR3 is TGTGCCAGCAGCCCTCGGGCGGCGGGAATAGTCTACAATGAGCAGTTCTTC. The encoded protein is CASSPRAAGIVYNEQFF.